This TCR beta chain came from a study of T-cell reconstitution after alpha-beta-depleted transplantation in children. Overall study findings and caveats: Several hundred graft clones that had expanded were reportedly the source of alpha-beta T cells about two months after transplant.

Germline assignment: CDR1 SGDLS and CDR2 YYNGEE. CDR3 length: 15 amino acids. Trimming pared 0 bases from V and 6 bases from J, leaving 15 bases between. This sample's TCRbeta library carried unique molecular identifier barcodes. MiXCR was run by TCRdb on the PCR reads, yielding one entry per CDR3 protein. The profile shows approximately 490,000 distinct CDR3 sequences, about 10% of them singletons. This clonotype was observed many times. Its antigen is still unknown. The rearrangement joins TRBV9 to TRBJ1-2, with unresolved D. This TCR came from a child aged 2-9 years with inherited bone marrow failure, due to receive a stem cell transplant. Source: PBMCs, taken before TCRalphabeta/CD19-depleted stem cell transplant. DNA of the CDR3: TGTGCCAGCAGCGTAGACGGACGGAATGTAAATGGCTACACCTTC. This encodes CASSVDGRNVNGYTF.